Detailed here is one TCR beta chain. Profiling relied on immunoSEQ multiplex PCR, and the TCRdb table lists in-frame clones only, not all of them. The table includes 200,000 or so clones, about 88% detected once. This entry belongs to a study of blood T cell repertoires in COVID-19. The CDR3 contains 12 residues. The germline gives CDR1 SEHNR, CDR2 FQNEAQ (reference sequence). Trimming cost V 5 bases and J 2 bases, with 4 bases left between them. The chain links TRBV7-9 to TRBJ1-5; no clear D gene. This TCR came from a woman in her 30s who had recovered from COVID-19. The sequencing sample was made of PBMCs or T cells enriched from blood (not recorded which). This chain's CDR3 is CASSQGNQPQHF. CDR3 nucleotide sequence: TGTGCCAGCAGCCAGGGCAATCAGCCCCAGCATTTT.